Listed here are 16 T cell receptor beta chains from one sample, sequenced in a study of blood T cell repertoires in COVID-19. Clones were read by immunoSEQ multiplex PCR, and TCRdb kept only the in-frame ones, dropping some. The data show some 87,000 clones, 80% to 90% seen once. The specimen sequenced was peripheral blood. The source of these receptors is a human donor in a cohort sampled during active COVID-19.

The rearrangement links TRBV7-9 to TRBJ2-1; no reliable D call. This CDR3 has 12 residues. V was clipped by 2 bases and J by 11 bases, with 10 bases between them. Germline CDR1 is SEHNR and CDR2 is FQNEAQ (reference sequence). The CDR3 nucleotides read TGTGCCAGCAGCTTAAATCCCACTAAGCAGTTCTTC. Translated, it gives CASSLNPTKQFF.

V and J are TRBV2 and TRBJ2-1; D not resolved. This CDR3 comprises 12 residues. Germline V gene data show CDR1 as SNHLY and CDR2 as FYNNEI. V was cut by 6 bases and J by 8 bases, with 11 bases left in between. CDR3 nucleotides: TGTGCCAGCAGACTCGATCGGTATGAGCAGTTCTTC. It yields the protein CASRLDRYEQFF.

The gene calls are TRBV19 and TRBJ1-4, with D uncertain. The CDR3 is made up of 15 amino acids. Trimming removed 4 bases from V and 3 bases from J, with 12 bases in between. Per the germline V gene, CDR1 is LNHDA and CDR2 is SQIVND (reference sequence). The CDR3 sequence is CASSTQNLANEKLFF. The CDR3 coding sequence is TGTGCCAGTAGTACCCAGAATCTCGCTAATGAAAAACTGTTTTTT.

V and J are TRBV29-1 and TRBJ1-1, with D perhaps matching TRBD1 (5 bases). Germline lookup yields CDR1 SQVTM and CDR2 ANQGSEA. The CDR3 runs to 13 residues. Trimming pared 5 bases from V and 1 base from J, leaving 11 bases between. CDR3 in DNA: TGCAGCGTTCAAGGACACTGGAACACTGAAGCTTTCTTT. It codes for CSVQGHWNTEAFF.

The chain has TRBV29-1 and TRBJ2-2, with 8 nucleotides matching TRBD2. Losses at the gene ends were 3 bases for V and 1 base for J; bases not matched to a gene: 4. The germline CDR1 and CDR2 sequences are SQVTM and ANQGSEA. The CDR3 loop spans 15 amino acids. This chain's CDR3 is CSVEAGGLNTGELFF. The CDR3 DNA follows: TGCAGCGTTGAGGCGGGGGGCCTGAACACCGGGGAGCTGTTTTTT.

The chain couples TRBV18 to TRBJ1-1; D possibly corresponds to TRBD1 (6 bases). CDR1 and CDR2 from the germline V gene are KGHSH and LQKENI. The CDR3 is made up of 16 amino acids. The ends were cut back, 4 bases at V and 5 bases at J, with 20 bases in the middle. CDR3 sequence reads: CASSRLREGGPTEAFF. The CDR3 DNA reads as TGTGCCAGCTCACGGTTGAGGGAAGGGGGACCAACTGAAGCTTTCTTT.

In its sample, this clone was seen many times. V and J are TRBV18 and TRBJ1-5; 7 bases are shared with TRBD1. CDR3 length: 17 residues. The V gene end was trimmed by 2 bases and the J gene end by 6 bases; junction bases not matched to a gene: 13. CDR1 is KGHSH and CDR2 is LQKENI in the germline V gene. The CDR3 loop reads CASSPNRQGVSGQPQHF. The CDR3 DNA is TGTGCCAGCTCACCAAACAGGCAGGGGGTTAGCGGTCAGCCCCAGCATTTT.

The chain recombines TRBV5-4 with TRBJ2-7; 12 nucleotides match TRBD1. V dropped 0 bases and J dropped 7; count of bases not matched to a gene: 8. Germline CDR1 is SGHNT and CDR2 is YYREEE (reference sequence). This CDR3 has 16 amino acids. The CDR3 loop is CASSLAPGQGAGEQYF. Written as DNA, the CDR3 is TGTGCCAGCAGCTTGGCCCCGGGACAGGGGGCGGGAGAGCAGTACTTC. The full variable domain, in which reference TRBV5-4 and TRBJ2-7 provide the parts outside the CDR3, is ETGVTQSPTHLIKTRGQQVTLRCSSQSGHNTVSWYQQALGQGPQFIFQYYREEENGRGNFPPRFSGLQFPNYSSELNVNALELDDSALYLCASSLAPGQGAGEQYFGPGTRLTVT.

The CDR3 protein is CASSQMTSGETQYF. The CDR3 bases are TGTGCCAGCAGCCAAATGACTAGTGGGGAGACCCAGTACTTC. This sequence joins TRBV5-4 and TRBJ2-5; the D gene is possibly TRBD2 (6 bases). Trimming cost V 4 bases and J 5 bases, with 15 bases left between them. Germline values: CDR1 SGHNT, CDR2 YYREEE (reference sequence). The CDR3 length is 14 residues. The full variable domain, with the rest looked up from reference TRBV5-4 and TRBJ2-5, is ETGVTQSPTHLIKTRGQQVTLRCSSQSGHNTVSWYQQALGQGPQFIFQYYREEENGRGNFPPRFSGLQFPNYSSELNVNALELDDSALYLCASSQMTSGETQYFGPGTRLLVL.

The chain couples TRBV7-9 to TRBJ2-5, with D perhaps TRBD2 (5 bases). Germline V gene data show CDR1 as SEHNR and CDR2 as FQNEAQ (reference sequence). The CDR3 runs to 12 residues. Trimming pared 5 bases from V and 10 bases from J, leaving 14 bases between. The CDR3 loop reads CASSRVSGDQYF. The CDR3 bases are TGTGCCAGCAGCCGGGTCTCCGGGGACCAGTACTTC. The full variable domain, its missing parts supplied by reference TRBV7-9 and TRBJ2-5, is DTGVSQNPRHKITKRGQNVTFRCDPISEHNRLYWYRQTLGQGPEFLTYFQNEAQLEKSRLLSDRFSAERPKGSFSTLEIQRTEQGDSAMYLCASSRVSGDQYFGPGTRLLVL.

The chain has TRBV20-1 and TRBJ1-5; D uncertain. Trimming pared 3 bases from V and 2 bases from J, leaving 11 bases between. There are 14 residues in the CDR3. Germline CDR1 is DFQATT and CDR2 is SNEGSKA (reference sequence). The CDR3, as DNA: TGCAGTGCTAGTTTGCATCGGGGCAATCAGCCCCAGCATTTT. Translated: CSASLHRGNQPQHF.

The DNA for the CDR3 is TGTGCCAGCAGCGACGGCAGGCCCCGCTTCAATCAGCCCCAGCATTTT. Residues: CASSDGRPRFNQPQHF. The chain employs TRBV6-2 or TRBV6-3 and TRBJ1-5; D is ambiguous. This CDR3 spans 16 amino acids. The V end was cut by 6 bases, the J end by 3 bases, with 18 bases between. Germline V CDR1 and CDR2: MNHEY, SVGEGT.

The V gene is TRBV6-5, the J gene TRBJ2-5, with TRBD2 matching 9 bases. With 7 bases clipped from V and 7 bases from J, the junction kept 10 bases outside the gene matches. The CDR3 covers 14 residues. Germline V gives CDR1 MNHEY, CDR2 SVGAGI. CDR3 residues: CASKERGARRTQYF. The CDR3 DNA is TGTGCCAGCAAAGAGCGGGGGGCCCGACGGACCCAGTACTTC.

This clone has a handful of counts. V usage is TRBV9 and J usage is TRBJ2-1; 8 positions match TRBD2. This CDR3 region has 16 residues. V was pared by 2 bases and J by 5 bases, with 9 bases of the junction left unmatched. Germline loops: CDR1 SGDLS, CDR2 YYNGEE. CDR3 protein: CASSVYSGGYDNEQFF. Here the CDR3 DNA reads TGTGCCAGCAGCGTCTACAGCGGGGGATACGACAATGAGCAGTTCTTC.

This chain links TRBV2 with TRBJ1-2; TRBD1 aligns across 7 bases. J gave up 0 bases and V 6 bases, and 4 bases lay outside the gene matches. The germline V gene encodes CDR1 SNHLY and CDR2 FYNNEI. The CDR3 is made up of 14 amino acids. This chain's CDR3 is CASSRDRANYGYTF. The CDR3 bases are TGTGCCAGCAGCCGGGACAGAGCTAACTATGGCTACACCTTC.

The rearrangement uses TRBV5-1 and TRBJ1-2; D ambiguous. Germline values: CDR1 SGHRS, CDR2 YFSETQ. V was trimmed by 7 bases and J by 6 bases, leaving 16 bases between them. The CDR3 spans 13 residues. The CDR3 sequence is CASAPNPEDGYTF. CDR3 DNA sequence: TGCGCCAGCGCTCCTAACCCCGAGGATGGCTACACCTTC.